One and the same sample provided the 21 T cell receptor beta chains below, sequenced in a study of regulatory T cells in long-lasting Graves disease. Time point noted: newly diagnosed GD, antithyroid drugs for less than 3 months. The TCR library was made from RNA extracted from PBMCs. Researchers made TCR beta libraries by using iRepertoire HTBI primers and running Arm-PCR on CDR3 regions. TCRdb re-called the multiplex PCR reads through MiXCR, storing one row per CDR3 protein. Among some 400,000 distinct CDR3 sequences listed, about 15% were seen once. This sample was also put to use in a study of T cells in Graves' hyperthyroidism and ophthalmopathy.

The sample here was peripheral blood mononuclear cells (PBMCs), taken at new diagnosis, from a patient treated with antithyroid drugs. The receptors were sampled from a woman aged 25-40 years with Graves disease.

This clonotype was found many times. The chain carries TRBV18 and TRBJ1-2; the D is unclear. This CDR3 is 16 amino acids long. Trimming took 3 bases from V and 6 from J, leaving 20 bases between them. CDR1 and CDR2 (germline): KGHSH, LQKENI. As DNA, the CDR3 is TGTGCCAGCTCACCGGTCTGGAAGGATAAAATGGATGGCTACACCTTC. It translates to CASSPVWKDKMDGYTF.

Remarks on this clonotype: At one of its ends the junction is not consistent with the germline gene, which may arise from a read error. The rearrangement uses TRBV28 and TRBJ1-5, with 7 bases matching TRBD1. CDR3 length equals 14 residues. The germline V gene has CDR1 MDHEN and CDR2 SYDVKM. CDR3 amino acids: CASSLQGGNQSQHF. CDR3 in DNA: TGTGCCAGCAGTTTACAAGGGGGCAATCAGTCCCAGCATTTT. The full variable domain, completed using reference TRBV28 and TRBJ1-5, is DVKVTQSSRYLVKRTGEKVFLECVQDMDHENMFWYRQDPGLGLRLIYFSYDVKMKEKGDIPEGYSVSREKKERFSLILESASTNQTSMYLCASSLQGGNQSQHFGDGTRLSIL.

This sequence joins TRBV28 and TRBJ1-4, with D unclear. Germline loops: CDR1 MDHEN, CDR2 SYDVKM. There are 12 residues in the CDR3. V was shortened by 5 bases and J by 14 bases, with 15 bases between the two germline ends. The CDR3 protein is CASSQVPQGLFF. As DNA, the CDR3 is TGTGCCAGCAGTCAGGTCCCCCAAGGGCTGTTTTTT.

This clonotype was counted between two and nine times. This chain connects TRBV3-1 to TRBJ2-7; possible D gene TRBD2, 6 bases. V lost 0 bases and J 4 bases, leaving 31 bases between the germline ends. In germline, CDR1 is LGHDT, CDR2 YNNKEL (reference sequence). The CDR3 is 21 residues long. The CDR3 region has the DNA TGTGCCAGCAGCCAAGAAGGTCGGGGGTCGGAGGTCTCTACCTTGCGTTACGAGCAGTACTTC. It encodes CASSQEGRGSEVSTLRYEQYF.

The chain carries TRBV7-2 and TRBJ2-1, with a weak D call TRBD1 (5 bases). The V end was cut by 2 bases, the J end by 3 bases, with 14 bases between. CDR1 SGHTA and CDR2 FQGNSA come from the germline V gene. The CDR3 runs 16 residues. The CDR3 protein is CASSLSSRVGYNEQFF. The CDR3 DNA sequence: TGTGCCAGCAGCTTATCTTCCAGGGTCGGCTACAATGAGCAGTTCTTC.

This rearrangement joins TRBV10-3 to TRBJ2-3; a possible D gene is TRBD1 (5 bases). Trimming took off 7 bases at V and 5 bases at J, with 16 bases between the two ends. The CDR3 is 14 residues long. CDR1 is ENHRY and CDR2 is SYGVKD in the germline V gene. The CDR3 DNA reads TGTGCCATCAAGGGCAGGGAAAGTGGAGATACGCAGTATTTT. It encodes CAIKGRESGDTQYF.

Of note for this clonotype: This could be a read error, since a much larger clone is one nucleotide away. CDR3 DNA: TGTGCCAGCTCACCTTCCGGACCGACTAAAAGTCCGGCCCAGTTCTTC. Translation gives CASSPSGPTKSPAQFF. The rearrangement joins TRBV18 to TRBJ2-1, with D possibly TRBD2 on 5 matching bases. From germline, CDR1 is KGHSH and CDR2 LQKENI. The CDR3 is 16 residues long. V was trimmed by 3 bases and J by 13 bases, leaving 25 bases between them.

The table lists this clonotype with many counts. J is TRBJ2-1 and V is TRBV5-1; D is perhaps TRBD2 (6 bases). This CDR3 has 16 residues. Looked up from germline, CDR1 is SGHRS and CDR2 is YFSETQ. V was cut by 0 bases and J by 4 bases, with 14 bases left in between. The CDR3 coding sequence is TGCGCCAGCAGCTTGGTGGCGGGGAGTACTTACAATGAGCAGTTCTTC. Its protein is CASSLVAGSTYNEQFF.

This clonotype has a count of ten or more. The chain joins TRBV7-3 to TRBJ2-2; no reliable D call. This CDR3 has 16 amino acids. V was cut by 0 bases and J by 5 bases, with 13 bases left in between. Germline V gene sequence: CDR1 SGHTA, CDR2 FQGTGA. The CDR3 region has the DNA TGTGCCAGCAGCTTAACGAGTGCGGTACAGACCGGGGAGCTGTTTTTT. Translating gives CASSLTSAVQTGELFF.

The chain has TRBV25-1 and TRBJ1-2; TRBD1 is a possible D gene (6 bases). CDR1 is MGHDK, CDR2 SYGVNS, per germline. Trimming removed 6 bases at V and 7 bases at J, with 12 bases between. This CDR3 has 12 amino acids. CDR3 sequence (DNA): TGTGCCAGCAGCGGGGGGCGCATTGGCTACACCTTC. This encodes CASSGGRIGYTF.

In this sample, this clonotype turned up a few times. V usage is TRBV7-9 and J usage is TRBJ2-7, with 8 bases that match TRBD2. The CDR3 totals 12 residues. The J segment lost 3 bases and the V segment lost 10 bases, leaving 5 bases of the junction unmatched. Per germline, CDR1 SEHNR and CDR2 FQNEAQ (reference sequence). In nucleotides, the CDR3 is TGTGCCACTGCCGGGGGGGTCTACGAGCAGTACTTC. It yields the protein CATAGGVYEQYF.

The V and J genes are TRBV7-2 and TRBJ2-1; D remains ambiguous. With 6 bases removed from V and 5 bases from J, the gap between germline ends came to 11 bases. Germline V gene lookup returns CDR1 SGHTA and CDR2 FQGNSA. This CDR3 contains 13 residues. In nucleotides, the CDR3 is TGTGCCAGCAGTGGCCCCGGGCACAATGAGCAGTTCTTC. Translation: CASSGPGHNEQFF.

This clonotype was seen ten or more times. The chain has TRBV7-9 and TRBJ2-5, with D possibly being TRBD1 or TRBD2 (5 bases each). Germline assignment: CDR1 SEHNR and CDR2 FQNEAQ (reference sequence). The CDR3 is 16 amino acids. V lost 6 bases, J lost 2 bases, and 19 bases lay in between. DNA for the CDR3: TGTGCCAGCAGTCCAGCCCCGGGGACGCAGCAAGAGACCCAGTACTTC. Translated, it gives CASSPAPGTQQETQYF.

The table lists this clonotype with a count of one. This sequence may be a read error, since a much larger clone differs from it by one base. The CDR3 DNA sequence: TGTGCCAGCAGTGAGGAAGCGGGAGGAGCCTACGAGCAGTTCTTC. Translated, it gives CASSEEAGGAYEQFF. The chain combines TRBV2 with TRBJ2-1, with 9 bases that match TRBD2. Germline V gene lookup returns CDR1 SNHLY and CDR2 FYNNEI. The CDR3 is made up of 15 amino acids. With 3 bases clipped from V and 10 bases from J, the junction kept 10 bases outside the gene matches.

The sample holds many counts of this clonotype. J is TRBJ2-7 and V is TRBV9; D might be TRBD1 (5 bases). The V and J ends lost 0 bases and 0 bases respectively, with 19 bases between them. The germline CDR1 and CDR2 sequences are SGDLS and YYNGEE. The CDR3 is made up of 18 amino acids. The chain's CDR3 is CASSVGTGKLDDSYEQYF. CDR3 bases: TGTGCCAGCAGCGTAGGCACAGGTAAGCTTGACGACTCCTACGAGCAGTACTTC.

CDR3 residues: CASSGHSGANVLTF. DNA of the CDR3: TGTGCCAGCAGTGGGCACTCTGGGGCCAACGTCCTGACTTTC. The chain employs TRBV2 and TRBJ2-6; D is undetermined. The V gene lost 4 bases and the J gene lost 0 bases, with 4 bases spanning the gap. CDR1 and CDR2 (germline): SNHLY, FYNNEI. This CDR3 has 14 amino acids.

This clonotype turned up a few times. The chain recombines TRBV4-1 with TRBJ2-1; TRBD2 aligns across 8 bases. With 4 bases clipped from V and 2 bases from J, the junction kept 7 bases outside the gene matches. The germline V gene encodes CDR1 MGHRA and CDR2 YSYEKL. The CDR3 has 16 amino acids. CDR3 amino acids: CASSLLLAEPYNEQFF. CDR3 bases: TGCGCCAGCAGCCTTTTACTAGCGGAGCCCTACAATGAGCAGTTCTTC.

At least ten counts were recorded for this clonotype. The V call is TRBV7-2, the J call TRBJ2-7; 10 nucleotides agree with TRBD2. The CDR3 is 15 amino acids. Unmatched junction bases numbered 9, after V lost 6 bases and J lost 4 bases. CDR1 SGHTA and CDR2 FQGNSA come from the germline V gene. The CDR3 sequence: CASRSLGTSVYEQYF. In DNA, the CDR3 is TGTGCCAGCAGGTCCCTTGGGACTAGCGTGTACGAGCAGTACTTC.

This clonotype was counted ten times or more. The genes are TRBV5-1 and TRBJ2-7; 7 bases are a match to TRBD1. This CDR3 comprises 14 residues. Germline CDR1 SGHRS, CDR2 YFSETQ. Trimming at V came to 4 bases and at J to 2 bases, leaving 6 bases not matched to a gene. In nucleotides, the CDR3 is TGCGCCAGCAGCCCTGAAGGGACAGCCTACGAGCAGTACTTC. Translated, it gives CASSPEGTAYEQYF. The full variable domain, rest sourced from reference TRBV5-1 and TRBJ2-7, is KAGVTQTPRYLIKTRGQQVTLSCSPISGHRSVSWYQQTPGQGLQFLFEYFSETQRNKGNFPGRFSGRQFSNSRSEMNVSTLELGDSALYLCASSPEGTAYEQYFGPGTRLTVT.

This clonotype was recorded many times. This rearrangement joins TRBV20-1 to TRBJ2-7, with 7 bases lining up with TRBD2. CDR1 and CDR2 from the germline V gene are DFQATT and SNEGSKA (reference sequence). V shed 1 base and J 1 base; nucleotides not matched to a gene: 7. CDR3 length: 15 residues. This chain's CDR3 is CSARGSTSRSYEQYF. The CDR3 nucleotides are TGCAGTGCTAGAGGATCGACTAGCCGATCCTACGAGCAGTACTTC.

The genes are TRBV9 and TRBJ2-3; D might be TRBD2 (6 bases). The V gene's germline CDR1 is SGDLS and CDR2 YYNGEE. There are 16 residues in the CDR3. Trimming shortened V by 2 bases and J by 0 bases, and 13 bases separated the two germline ends. CDR3 coding DNA: TGTGCCAGCAGCGTCAGTGGGGGGATAAGCACAGATACGCAGTATTTT. Translating it yields CASSVSGGISTDTQYF. The whole variable domain, remainder taken from reference TRBV9 and TRBJ2-3, is DSGVTQTPKHLITATGQRVTLRCSPRSGDLSVYWYQQSLDQGLQFLIQYYNGEERAKGNILERFSAQQFPDLHSELNLSSLELGDSALYFCASSVSGGISTDTQYFGPGTRLTVL.